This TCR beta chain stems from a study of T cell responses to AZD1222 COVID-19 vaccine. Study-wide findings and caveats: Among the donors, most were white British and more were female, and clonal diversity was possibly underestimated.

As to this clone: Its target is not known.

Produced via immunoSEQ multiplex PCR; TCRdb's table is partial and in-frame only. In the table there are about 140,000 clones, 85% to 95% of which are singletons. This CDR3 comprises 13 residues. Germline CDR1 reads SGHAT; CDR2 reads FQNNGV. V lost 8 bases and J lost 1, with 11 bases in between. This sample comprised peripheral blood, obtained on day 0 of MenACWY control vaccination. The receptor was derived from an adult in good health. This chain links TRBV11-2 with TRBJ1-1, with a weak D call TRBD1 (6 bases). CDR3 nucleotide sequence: TGTGCCAGCGGAGGGACACCGAACACTGAAGCTTTCTTT. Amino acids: CASGGTPNTEAFF. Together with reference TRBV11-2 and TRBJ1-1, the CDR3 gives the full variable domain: EAGVAQSPRYKIIEKRQSVAFWCNPISGHATLYWYQQILGQGPKLLIQFQNNGVVDDSQLPKDRFSAERLKGVDSTLKIQPAKLEDSAVYLCASGGTPNTEAFFGQGTRLTVV.